This T cell receptor (beta chain) was captured by sequencing in a study of metastatic and nonmetastatic thyroid tumors. Overall study context: Malignant thyroid and benign thyroid patients provided blood and tumor or nodule tissue whose repertoires were compared.

This clone turned up a few times. The antigen is undetermined. One end of the junction is discordant with germline, which a read error may explain. This CDR3 has 14 amino acids. Germline lookup yields CDR1 MNHEY and CDR2 SMNVEV (reference sequence). Among the patients, none had received any treatment before thyroid surgery. Source study methods: Building a distant-metastasis classifier for papillary thyroid cancer drew on CDR3 differences across clinicopathological groups. From the PCR reads, TCRdb re-called clones with MiXCR. TCRdb, not the authors, supplied the V and J calls. The sample records tens of thousands of clones, 15% to 20% being singletons. General observations from the study: The study reportedly found significantly higher TCR beta diversity in malignant thyroid tumors than benign nodules, in blood and tumor.

This sequence was found in a female donor with papillary thyroid cancer or a benign thyroid nodule (not recorded which). Some clones in this sample may be carry-over from other donors' samples. The source material was blood. The chain couples TRBV27 to TRBJ2-7; 9 nucleotides agree with TRBD1. Here the CDR3 reads CAGSLGQGAYEQYF. CDR3 coding DNA: TGTGCCGGCAGTCTGGGACAGGGAGCATACGAGCAGTACTTC.